The 13 T cell receptor beta chains presented below share a single source sample, sequenced in a study of cytomegalovirus exposure and HLA in healthy donors. Use of 60 Vbeta and 13 Jbeta primers characterized the PCR. Assay used: immunoSEQ multiplex PCR; TCRdb lists only in-frame clones, some missing. The profile shows around 33,000 clones, around 69% of them singletons. The sequencing input was PBMCs. The receptors were gathered from a woman in her thirties in good health and CMV-seropositive.

The J gene is TRBJ2-4, the V gene TRBV11-2, with TRBD2 identical over 8 bases. The trim removed 5 bases at V and 6 bases at J, leaving 9 bases unmatched. The CDR3 loop spans 15 amino acids. The germline V gene encodes CDR1 SGHAT and CDR2 FQNNGV. In DNA form, the CDR3 reads TGTGCCAGCAGCCCTATAGCGGGAAACAGAAACATTCAGTACTTC. The encoded protein is CASSPIAGNRNIQYF.

This sequence joins TRBV7-9 and TRBJ2-7; tentatively, D is TRBD2 (7 bases). The CDR3 has 14 residues. The germline gives CDR1 SEHNR, CDR2 FQNEAQ (reference sequence). The V gene lost 1 base and the J gene lost 5 bases, with 12 bases spanning the gap. The CDR3 reads CASSLEGGPDEQYF. CDR3 DNA: TGTGCCAGCAGCTTAGAGGGGGGGCCTGACGAGCAGTACTTC.

This clone appeared once. One end of the junction varies from germline; a read error may be responsible. The V and J genes are TRBV30 and TRBJ1-2; the D gene is possibly TRBD1 (6 bases). CDR1 is GTSNPN, CDR2 SVGIG, per germline (reference sequence). The CDR3 runs 13 residues. CDR3 bases: TGTGCCTGGAGTATCGACAGGAGGAGTGACTACCCCTTC. Its protein product is CAWSIDRRSDYPF.

A few counts support this clone. This chain uses TRBV9 with TRBJ1-3; 8 nucleotides align to TRBD1. Germline V gene sequence: CDR1 SGDLS, CDR2 YYNGEE. The CDR3 is made up of 15 amino acids. V shed 3 bases, J shed 4 bases, and the junction held 6 bases outside the gene matches. The CDR3 bases are TGTGCCAGCAGCGGACAGGACAGGGTCGGAAACACCATATATTTT. Translating it yields CASSGQDRVGNTIYF.

CDR3 residues: CASSRTLFSSYEQYF. Here the CDR3 DNA reads TGTGCCAGCAGTCGGACACTTTTCAGCTCCTACGAGCAGTACTTC. The chain recombines TRBV28 with TRBJ2-7; D possibly corresponds to TRBD1 (5 bases). Germline assignment: CDR1 MDHEN and CDR2 SYDVKM. The CDR3 contains 15 residues. The V gene lost 5 bases and the J gene lost 0 bases, with 14 bases spanning the gap.

This chain links TRBV7-8 with TRBJ2-1; TRBD2 aligns across 9 bases. J gave up 0 bases and V 1 base, and 4 bases lay outside the gene matches. Germline lookup yields CDR1 SGHVS and CDR2 FQNEAQ. This CDR3 region has 17 residues. The CDR3 loop reads CASSLGGAGGSYNEQFF. The CDR3 DNA reads as TGTGCCAGCAGCTTAGGGGGAGCGGGGGGCTCCTACAATGAGCAGTTCTTC.

The chain employs TRBV13 and TRBJ2-1; 10 bases fit TRBD1. Trimming removed 5 bases from V and 1 base from J; junction bases left unmatched: 2. CDR1 is PRHDT, CDR2 FYEKMQ, per germline (reference sequence). The CDR3 contains 15 residues. CDR3 DNA sequence: TGTGCCAGCAGCCCGGGACAGGGGTCCTACAATGAGCAGTTCTTC. It codes for CASSPGQGSYNEQFF.

This clone appeared once. This chain uses TRBV5-1 with TRBJ2-1, with a tentative D call TRBD2 (5 bases). The V end lost 4 bases, the J end lost 4 bases, and 9 bases lay between the germline ends. The CDR3 extends over 13 amino acids. The germline CDR1 and CDR2 sequences are SGHRS and YFSETQ. This chain's CDR3 is CASSTRPYNEQFF. The CDR3, as DNA: TGCGCCAGCAGCACTAGACCATACAATGAGCAGTTCTTC.

V usage is TRBV30 and J usage is TRBJ1-5; perhaps TRBD1 as D (6 bases). Trimming cost V 0 bases and J 4 bases, with 7 bases left between them. CDR3 length: 13 amino acids. Germline V gives CDR1 GTSNPN, CDR2 SVGIG (reference sequence). The CDR3, as DNA: TGTGCCTGGAGTGTACAGGGAAATCAGCCCCAGCATTTT. It translates to CAWSVQGNQPQHF. Based on the CDR3 plus reference TRBV30 and TRBJ1-5, the full variable domain is SQTIHQWPATLVQPVGSPLSLECTVEGTSNPNLYWYRQAAGRGLQLLFYSVGIGQISSEVPQNLSASRPQDRQFILSSKKLLLSDSGFYLCAWSVQGNQPQHFGDGTRLSIL.

The chain employs TRBV7-8 and TRBJ1-5; the D gene is possibly TRBD1 (5 bases). This CDR3 is built from 17 residues. The V end was cut by 1 base, the J end by 3 bases, with 16 bases between. From germline, CDR1 is SGHVS and CDR2 FQNEAQ. CDR3 bases: TGTGCCAGCAGCTTAGGGGCAGGAGGGGAGCTCAATCAGCCCCAGCATTTT. Its translation is CASSLGAGGELNQPQHF. Full variable domain (remainder filled in from reference TRBV7-8 and TRBJ1-5): GAGVSQSPRYKVAKRGQDVALRCDPISGHVSLFWYQQALGQGPEFLTYFQNEAQLDKSGLPSDRFFAERPEGSVSTLKIQRTQQEDSAVYLCASSLGAGGELNQPQHFGDGTRLSIL.

This clone was observed a single time. The V and J genes are TRBV2 and TRBJ2-1; the match to TRBD2 covers 8 bases. The germline V gene has CDR1 SNHLY and CDR2 FYNNEI. The CDR3 length is 13 residues. V lost 11 bases to trimming and J lost 1 base; unmatched junction nucleotides: 4. The CDR3 bases are TGTGCCTGCGGACTAGCTTCCTACAATGAGCAGTTCTTC. Translation: CACGLASYNEQFF.

This clone was picked up a small number of times. This chain connects TRBV12-5 to TRBJ2-1; TRBD1 might be the D (6 bases). Deletions cut 6 bases from V and 7 bases from J, with 13 bases between. The germline gives CDR1 LGHNT, CDR2 FRNRAP. The CDR3 contains 13 residues. The CDR3 nucleotides are TGTGCTAGTGGACCGACAGGTAGAAATGAGCAGTTCTTC. It translates to CASGPTGRNEQFF.

The sample holds a few counts of this clone. The chain links TRBV28 to TRBJ1-3; D is ambiguous. The V gene's germline CDR1 is MDHEN and CDR2 SYDVKM. V was pared by 2 bases and J by 2 bases, with 7 bases between. The CDR3 has 14 residues. The CDR3 loop is CASSLLTTGNTIYF. CDR3 coding DNA: TGTGCCAGCAGTTTACTCACAACTGGAAACACCATATATTTT.